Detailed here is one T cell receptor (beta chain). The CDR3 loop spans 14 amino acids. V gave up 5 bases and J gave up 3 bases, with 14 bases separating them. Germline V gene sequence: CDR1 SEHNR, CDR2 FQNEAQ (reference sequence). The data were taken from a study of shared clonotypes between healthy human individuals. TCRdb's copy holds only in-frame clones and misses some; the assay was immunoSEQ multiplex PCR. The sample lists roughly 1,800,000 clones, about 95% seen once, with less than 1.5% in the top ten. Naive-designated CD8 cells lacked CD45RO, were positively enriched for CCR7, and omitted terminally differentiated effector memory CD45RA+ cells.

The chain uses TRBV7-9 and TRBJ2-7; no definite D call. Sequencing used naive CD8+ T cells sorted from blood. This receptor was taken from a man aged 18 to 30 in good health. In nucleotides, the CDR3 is TGTGCCAGCAGCGGAGAGCTTAGGTTCTACGAGCAGTACTTC. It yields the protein CASSGELRFYEQYF.